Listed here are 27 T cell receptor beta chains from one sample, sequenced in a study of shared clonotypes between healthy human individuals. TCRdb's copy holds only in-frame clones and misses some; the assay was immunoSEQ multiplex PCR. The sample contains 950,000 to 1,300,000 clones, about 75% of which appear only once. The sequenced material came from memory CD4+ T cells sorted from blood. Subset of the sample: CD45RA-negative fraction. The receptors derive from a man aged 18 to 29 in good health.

In DNA form, the CDR3 reads TGTGCCAGCAGCTTATCAGAAGGCACTGAAGCTTTCTTT. It yields the protein CASSLSEGTEAFF. The chain combines TRBV7-3 with TRBJ1-1; D gene uncertain. V dropped 2 bases and J dropped 4 bases, with 8 bases sitting between them. The CDR3 contains 13 residues. Germline CDR1 is SGHTA and CDR2 is FQGTGA. The full variable domain, rest sourced from reference TRBV7-3 and TRBJ1-1, is GAGVSQTPSNKVTEKGKYVELRCDPISGHTALYWYRQSLGQGPEFLIYFQGTGAADDSGLPNDRFFAVRPEGSVSTLKIQRTERGDSAVYLCASSLSEGTEAFFGQGTRLTVV.

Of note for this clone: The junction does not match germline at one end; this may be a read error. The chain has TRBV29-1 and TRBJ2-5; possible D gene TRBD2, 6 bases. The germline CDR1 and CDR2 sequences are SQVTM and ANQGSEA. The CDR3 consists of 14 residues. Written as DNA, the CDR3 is TGCAGCGTTGTCGATCCTTTGGGGGGAGAGGCCCAGTACTTC. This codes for CSVVDPLGGEAQYF.

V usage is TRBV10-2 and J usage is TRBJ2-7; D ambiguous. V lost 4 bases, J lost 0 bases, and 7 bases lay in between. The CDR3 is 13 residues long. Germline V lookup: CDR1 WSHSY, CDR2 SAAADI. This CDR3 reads CASSGGLSYEQYF. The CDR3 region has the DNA TGCGCCAGCAGTGGCGGCCTCTCCTACGAGCAGTACTTC.

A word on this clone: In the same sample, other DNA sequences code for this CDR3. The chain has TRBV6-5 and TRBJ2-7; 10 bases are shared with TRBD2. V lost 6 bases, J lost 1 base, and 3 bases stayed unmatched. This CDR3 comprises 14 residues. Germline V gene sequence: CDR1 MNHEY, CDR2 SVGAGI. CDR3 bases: TGTGCCAGCAGGGTAGCGGGAGGATCCTACGAGCAGTACTTC. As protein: CASRVAGGSYEQYF.

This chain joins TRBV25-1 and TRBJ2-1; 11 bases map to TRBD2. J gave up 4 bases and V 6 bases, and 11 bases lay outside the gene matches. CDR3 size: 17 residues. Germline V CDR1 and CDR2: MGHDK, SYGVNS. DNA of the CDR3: TGTGCCAGCAGCTTTCCGGCCGGGACTAGCGGTTACAATGAGCAGTTCTTC. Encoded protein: CASSFPAGTSGYNEQFF.

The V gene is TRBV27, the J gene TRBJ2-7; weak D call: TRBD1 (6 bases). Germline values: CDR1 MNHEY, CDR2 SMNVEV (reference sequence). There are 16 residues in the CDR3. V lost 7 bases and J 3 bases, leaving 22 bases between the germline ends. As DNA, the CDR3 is TGTGCCAGCATCTTCCCGAGAGGACAGCGTAACTACGAGCAGTACTTC. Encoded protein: CASIFPRGQRNYEQYF.

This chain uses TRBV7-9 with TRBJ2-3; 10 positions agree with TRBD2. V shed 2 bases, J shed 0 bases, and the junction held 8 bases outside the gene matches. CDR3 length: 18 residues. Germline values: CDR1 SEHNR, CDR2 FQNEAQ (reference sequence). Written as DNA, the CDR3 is TGTGCCAGCAGCTTATGGCTAGCGGGGGCGGCTAGCACAGATACGCAGTATTTT. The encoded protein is CASSLWLAGAASTDTQYF.

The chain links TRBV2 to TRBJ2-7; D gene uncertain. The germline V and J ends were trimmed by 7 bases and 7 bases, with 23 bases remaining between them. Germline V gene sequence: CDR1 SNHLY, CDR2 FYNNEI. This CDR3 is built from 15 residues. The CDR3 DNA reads TGTGCCAGCACCCCAAACGGCCGGTCCCTTTTGGAGCAGTACTTC. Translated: CASTPNGRSLLEQYF.

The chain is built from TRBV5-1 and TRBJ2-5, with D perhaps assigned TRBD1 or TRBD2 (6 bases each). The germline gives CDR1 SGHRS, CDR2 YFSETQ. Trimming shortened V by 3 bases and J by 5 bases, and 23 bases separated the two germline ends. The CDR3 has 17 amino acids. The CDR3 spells CASSSIPASVRGETQYF. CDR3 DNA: TGCGCCAGCAGCTCGATACCGGCTAGCGTAAGGGGGGAGACCCAGTACTTC.

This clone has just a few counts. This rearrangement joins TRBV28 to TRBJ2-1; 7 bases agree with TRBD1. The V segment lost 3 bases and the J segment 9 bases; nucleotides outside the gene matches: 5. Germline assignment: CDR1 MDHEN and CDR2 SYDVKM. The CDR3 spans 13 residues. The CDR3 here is CASSLTGPAEQFF. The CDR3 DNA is TGTGCCAGCAGTTTGACAGGGCCCGCTGAGCAGTTCTTC.

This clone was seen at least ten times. This chain's CDR3 is CASSLSFQGETQYF. The CDR3 coding sequence is TGTGCCAGCAGCTTATCATTCCAAGGGGAGACCCAGTACTTC. The J gene is TRBJ2-5, the V gene TRBV11-2, with D uncertain. The ends were cut back, 2 bases at V and 5 bases at J, with 12 bases in the middle. Germline-derived CDR1 and CDR2 are SGHAT and FQNNGV. This CDR3 spans 14 amino acids.

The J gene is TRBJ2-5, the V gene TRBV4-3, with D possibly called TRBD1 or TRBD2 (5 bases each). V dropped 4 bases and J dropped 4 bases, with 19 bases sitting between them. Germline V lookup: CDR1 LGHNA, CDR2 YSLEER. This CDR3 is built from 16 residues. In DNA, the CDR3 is TGCGCCAGCAGCCTAGCTGACGGCCGTGGGGGAGAGACCCAGTACTTC. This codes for CASSLADGRGGETQYF.

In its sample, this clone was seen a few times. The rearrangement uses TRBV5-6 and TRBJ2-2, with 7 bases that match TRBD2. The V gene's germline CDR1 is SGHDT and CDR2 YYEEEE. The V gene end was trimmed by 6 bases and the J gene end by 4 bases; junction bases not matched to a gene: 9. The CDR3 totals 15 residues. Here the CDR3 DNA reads TGTGCCAGCATCATCGGGGGGAAGGGCACCGGGGAGCTGTTTTTT. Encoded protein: CASIIGGKGTGELFF.

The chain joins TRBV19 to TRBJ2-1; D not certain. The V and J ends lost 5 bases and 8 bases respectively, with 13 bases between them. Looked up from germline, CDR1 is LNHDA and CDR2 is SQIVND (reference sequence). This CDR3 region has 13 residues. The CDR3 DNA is TGTGCCAGTAGTCCAGAGTCCGGTTATGAGCAGTTCTTC. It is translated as CASSPESGYEQFF. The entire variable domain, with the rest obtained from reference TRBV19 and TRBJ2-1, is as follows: DGGITQSPKYLFRKEGQNVTLSCEQNLNHDAMYWYRQDPGQGLRLIYYSQIVNDFQKGDIAEGYSVSREKKESFPLTVTSAQKNPTAFYLCASSPESGYEQFFGPGTRLTVL.

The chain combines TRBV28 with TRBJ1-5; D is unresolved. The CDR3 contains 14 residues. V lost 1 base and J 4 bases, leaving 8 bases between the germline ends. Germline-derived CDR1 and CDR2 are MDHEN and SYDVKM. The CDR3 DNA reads TGTGCCAGCAGTTTATTACTGGGGAATCAGCCCCAGCATTTT. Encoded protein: CASSLLLGNQPQHF.

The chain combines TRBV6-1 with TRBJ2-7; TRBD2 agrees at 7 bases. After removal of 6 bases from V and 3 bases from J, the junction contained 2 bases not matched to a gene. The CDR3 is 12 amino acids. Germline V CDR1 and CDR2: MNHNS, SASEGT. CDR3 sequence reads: CASRPSGYEQYF. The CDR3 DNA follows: TGTGCCAGCAGGCCTAGCGGCTACGAGCAGTACTTC.

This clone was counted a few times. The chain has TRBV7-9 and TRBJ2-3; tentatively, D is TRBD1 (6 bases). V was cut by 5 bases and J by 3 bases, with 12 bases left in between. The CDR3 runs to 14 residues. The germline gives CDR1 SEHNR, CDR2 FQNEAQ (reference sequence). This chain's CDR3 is CASSTIQGTDTQYF. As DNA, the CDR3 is TGTGCCAGCAGCACGATACAGGGAACAGATACGCAGTATTTT.

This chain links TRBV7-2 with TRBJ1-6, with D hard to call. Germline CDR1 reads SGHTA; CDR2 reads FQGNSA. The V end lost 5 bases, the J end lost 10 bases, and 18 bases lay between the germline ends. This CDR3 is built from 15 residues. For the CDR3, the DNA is TGTGCCAGCAGCCAACGGACCTTGCCCGGGTCACCCCTCCACTTT. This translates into CASSQRTLPGSPLHF.

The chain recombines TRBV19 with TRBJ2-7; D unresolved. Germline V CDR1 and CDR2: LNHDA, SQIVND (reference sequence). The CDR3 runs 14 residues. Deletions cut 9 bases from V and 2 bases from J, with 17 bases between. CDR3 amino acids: CASTKAGGAYEQYF. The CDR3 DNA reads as TGTGCCAGCACAAAGGCTGGCGGAGCCTACGAGCAGTACTTC.

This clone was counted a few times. The CDR3 sequence: CASGIGADTDTQYF. DNA of the CDR3: TGTGCCAGCGGAATTGGGGCCGACACAGATACGCAGTATTTT. V gene TRBV11-2 combines with J gene TRBJ2-3; D is perhaps TRBD1 (5 bases). The CDR3 spans 14 residues. Germline V gene sequence: CDR1 SGHAT, CDR2 FQNNGV. The V end was cut by 8 bases, the J end by 2 bases, with 14 bases between.

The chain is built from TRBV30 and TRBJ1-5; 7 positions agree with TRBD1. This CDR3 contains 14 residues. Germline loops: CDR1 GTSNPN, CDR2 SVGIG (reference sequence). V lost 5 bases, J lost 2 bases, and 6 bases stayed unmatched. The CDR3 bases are TGTGCCTGGGGGACAGCGGTCGGCAATCAGCCCCAGCATTTT. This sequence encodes CAWGTAVGNQPQHF.

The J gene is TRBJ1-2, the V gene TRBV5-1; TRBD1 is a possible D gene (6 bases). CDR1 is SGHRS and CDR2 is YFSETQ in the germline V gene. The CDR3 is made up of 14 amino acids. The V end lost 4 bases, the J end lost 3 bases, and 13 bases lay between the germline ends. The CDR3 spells CASSVQGSDYGYTF. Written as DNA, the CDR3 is TGCGCCAGCAGCGTACAGGGTTCTGACTATGGCTACACCTTC. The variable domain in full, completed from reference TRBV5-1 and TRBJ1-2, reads KAGVTQTPRYLIKTRGQQVTLSCSPISGHRSVSWYQQTPGQGLQFLFEYFSETQRNKGNFPGRFSGRQFSNSRSEMNVSTLELGDSALYLCASSVQGSDYGYTFGSGTRLTVV.

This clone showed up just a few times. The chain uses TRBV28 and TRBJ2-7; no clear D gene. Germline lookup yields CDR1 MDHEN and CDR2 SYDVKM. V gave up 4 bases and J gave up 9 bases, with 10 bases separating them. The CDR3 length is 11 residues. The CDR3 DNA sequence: TGTGCCAGCAGTTACGCGTCCGGGCAGTACTTC. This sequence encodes CASSYASGQYF.

CDR3 loop: CASSPAGGNSPLHF. DNA for the CDR3: TGTGCCAGCTCACCGGCAGGGGGTAATTCACCCCTCCACTTT. The V and J genes are TRBV18 and TRBJ1-6; 7 bases agree with TRBD1. V lost 3 bases to trimming and J lost 6 bases; unmatched junction nucleotides: 2. Germline V gene sequence: CDR1 KGHSH, CDR2 LQKENI. The CDR3 runs 14 residues. Variable domain in full (rest from reference TRBV18 and TRBJ1-6): NAGVMQNPRHLVRRRGQEARLRCSPMKGHSHVYWYRQLPEEGLKFMVYLQKENIIDESGMPKERFSAEFPKEGPSILRIQQVVRGDSAAYFCASSPAGGNSPLHFGNGTRLTVT.

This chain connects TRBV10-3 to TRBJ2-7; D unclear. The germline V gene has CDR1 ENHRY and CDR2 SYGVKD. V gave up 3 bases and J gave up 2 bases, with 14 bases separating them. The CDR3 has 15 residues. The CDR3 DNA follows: TGTGCCATCAGTGATTTGTCTCCAAGGACCTACGAGCAGTACTTC. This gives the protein CAISDLSPRTYEQYF.

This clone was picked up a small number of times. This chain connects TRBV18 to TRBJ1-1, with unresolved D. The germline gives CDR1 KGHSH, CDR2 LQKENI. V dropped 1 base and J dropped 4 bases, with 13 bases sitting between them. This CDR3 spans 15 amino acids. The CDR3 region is CASSPLSSVGTEAFF. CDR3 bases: TGTGCCAGCTCACCACTATCGTCGGTTGGCACTGAAGCTTTCTTT. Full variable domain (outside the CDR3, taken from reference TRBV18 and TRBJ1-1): NAGVMQNPRHLVRRRGQEARLRCSPMKGHSHVYWYRQLPEEGLKFMVYLQKENIIDESGMPKERFSAEFPKEGPSILRIQQVVRGDSAAYFCASSPLSSVGTEAFFGQGTRLTVV.

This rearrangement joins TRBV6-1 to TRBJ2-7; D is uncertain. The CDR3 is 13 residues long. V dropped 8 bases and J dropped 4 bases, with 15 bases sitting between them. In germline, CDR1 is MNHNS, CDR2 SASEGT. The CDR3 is CASDGLVGYEQYF. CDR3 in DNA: TGTGCCAGCGACGGGTTAGTTGGGTACGAGCAGTACTTC.